This T cell receptor beta chain was recorded in a study of radiotherapy plus CTLA-4 blockade in lung cancer. Study-level points and caveats: Reports state that early shifts in blood T cell clones, with interferon-beta, best predicted response. TCR clones of tumor origin grew in blood after radiotherapy plus ipilimumab.

Points on this clone: Its target is unknown.

Trimming at V came to 4 bases and at J to 5 bases, leaving 4 bases not matched to a gene. In germline, CDR1 is SGHRS, CDR2 YFSETQ. The CDR3 contains 14 residues. Patients with chemo-refractory metastatic non-small-cell lung cancer received focal radiation plus CTLA-4 blockade with ipilimumab. Measured with immunoSEQ multiplex PCR; TCRdb has only the in-frame clones, and not every one. The data show approximately 47,000 clones, 63% seen once. The source is a human donor with non-small cell lung cancer who had a partial response to radiotherapy plus ipilimumab. The sample here was peripheral blood, taken from a patient treated with radiotherapy plus ipilimumab. The chain is built from TRBV5-1 and TRBJ1-4; the match to TRBD1 covers 8 bases. DNA of the CDR3: TGCGCCAGCAGCCGGGGACAGGCGAATGAAAAACTGTTTTTT. It specifies CASSRGQANEKLFF. Variable domain in full (rest from reference TRBV5-1 and TRBJ1-4): KAGVTQTPRYLIKTRGQQVTLSCSPISGHRSVSWYQQTPGQGLQFLFEYFSETQRNKGNFPGRFSGRQFSNSRSEMNVSTLELGDSALYLCASSRGQANEKLFFGSGTQLSVL.